This TCR beta chain was identified during a study of CD8 T cells in Susac syndrome. TCR beta sequencing was performed on blood CD8+ and CD4+ T cells. CD8+ and CD4+ T cells were negatively isolated; TEMRA cells were FACS-enriched. RNA, at about 0.5 to 1 ug, was reverse transcribed with random hexamers. TCR beta CDR3 was amplified by immunoSEQ multiplex PCR. This amplification extended across 54 Vbeta and 13 Jbeta segments. TCRdb fed the immunoSEQ multiplex PCR reads into MiXCR, producing one record per CDR3 protein. Of 110,000 or so distinct CDR3 sequences listed, about 95% were seen once; the top ten hold 0.095% to 0.1%. Remarks on this clonotype: Its antigen is undetermined.

The study's findings and limits: The study's TCR sequencing and HLA analysis drew on a certain number of individuals. That number was acknowledged as relatively small.

Germline lookup yields CDR1 DFQATT and CDR2 SNEGSKA (reference sequence). The CDR3 has 15 amino acids. V trimming: 5 bases; J trimming: 2 bases; junction bases outside the gene matches: 10. This chain joins TRBV20-1 and TRBJ1-2, with 8 bases identical to TRBD1. This receptor was obtained from a human donor in good health. The sample was CD4+ T cells from PBMCs. This chain's CDR3 is CSAPSEDRANYGYTF. The CDR3 nucleotides read TGCAGTGCTCCGTCTGAGGACAGGGCCAACTATGGCTACACCTTC.